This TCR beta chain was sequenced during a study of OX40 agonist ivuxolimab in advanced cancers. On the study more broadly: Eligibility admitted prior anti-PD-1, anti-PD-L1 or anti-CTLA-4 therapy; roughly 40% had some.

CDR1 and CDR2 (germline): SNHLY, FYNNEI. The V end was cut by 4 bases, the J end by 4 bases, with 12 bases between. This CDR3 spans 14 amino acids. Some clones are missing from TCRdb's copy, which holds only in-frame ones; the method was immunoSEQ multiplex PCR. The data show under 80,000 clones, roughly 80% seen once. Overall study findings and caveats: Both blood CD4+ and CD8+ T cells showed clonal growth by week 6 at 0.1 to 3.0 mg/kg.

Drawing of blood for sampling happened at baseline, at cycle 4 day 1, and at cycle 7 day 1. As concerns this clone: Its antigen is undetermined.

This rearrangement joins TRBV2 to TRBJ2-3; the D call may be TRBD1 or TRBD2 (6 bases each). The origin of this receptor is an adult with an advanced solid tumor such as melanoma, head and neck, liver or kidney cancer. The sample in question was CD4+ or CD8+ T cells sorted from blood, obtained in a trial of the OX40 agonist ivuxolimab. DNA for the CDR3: TGTGCCAGCAGTGGAAAGGGGGGCGCAGATACGCAGTATTTT. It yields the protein CASSGKGGADTQYF. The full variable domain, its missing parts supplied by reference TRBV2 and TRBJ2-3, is EPEVTQTPSHQVTQMGQEVILRCVPISNHLYFYWYRQILGQKVEFLVSFYNNEISEKSEIFDDQFSVERPDGSNFTLKIRSTKLEDSAMYFCASSGKGGADTQYFGPGTRLTVL.